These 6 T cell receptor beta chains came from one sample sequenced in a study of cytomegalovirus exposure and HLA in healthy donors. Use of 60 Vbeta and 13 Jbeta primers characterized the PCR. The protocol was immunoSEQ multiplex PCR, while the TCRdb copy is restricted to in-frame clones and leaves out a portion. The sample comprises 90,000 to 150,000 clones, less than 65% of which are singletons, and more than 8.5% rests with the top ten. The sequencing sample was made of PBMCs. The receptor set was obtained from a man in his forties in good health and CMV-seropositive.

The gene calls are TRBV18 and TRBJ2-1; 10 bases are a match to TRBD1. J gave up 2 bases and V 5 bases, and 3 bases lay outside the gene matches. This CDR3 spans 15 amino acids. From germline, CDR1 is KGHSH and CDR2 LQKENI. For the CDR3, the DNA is TGTGCCAGCTCAATGGGACAGGGGCCCTACAATGAGCAGTTCTTC. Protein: CASSMGQGPYNEQFF.

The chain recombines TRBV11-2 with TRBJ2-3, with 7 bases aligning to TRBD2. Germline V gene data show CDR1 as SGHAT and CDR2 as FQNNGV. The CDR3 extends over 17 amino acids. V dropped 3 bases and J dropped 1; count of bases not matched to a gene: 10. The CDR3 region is CASSFNPGGFGTDTQYF. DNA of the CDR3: TGTGCCAGCAGCTTTAACCCGGGGGGATTCGGCACAGATACGCAGTATTTT.

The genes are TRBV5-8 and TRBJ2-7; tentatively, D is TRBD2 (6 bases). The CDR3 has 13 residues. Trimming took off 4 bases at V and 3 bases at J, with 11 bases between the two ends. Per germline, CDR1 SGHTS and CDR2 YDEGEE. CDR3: CASSQPGDYEQYF. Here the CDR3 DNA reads TGTGCCAGCAGCCAACCGGGGGACTACGAGCAGTACTTC.

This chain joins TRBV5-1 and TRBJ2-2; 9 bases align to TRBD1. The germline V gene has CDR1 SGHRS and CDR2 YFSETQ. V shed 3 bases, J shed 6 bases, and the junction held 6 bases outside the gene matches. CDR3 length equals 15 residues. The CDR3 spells CASSSGQGEAGELFF. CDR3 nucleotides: TGCGCCAGCAGCTCGGGACAGGGAGAGGCCGGGGAGCTGTTTTTT.

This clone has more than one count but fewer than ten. CDR3 DNA: TGTGCCAGCAGCTACAGGGGGGACACTGAAGCTTTCTTT. It yields the protein CASSYRGDTEAFF. The chain links TRBV2 to TRBJ1-1; 8 bases are a match to TRBD1. The CDR3 is 13 amino acids. V lost 6 bases, J lost 3 bases, and 3 bases stayed unmatched. CDR1 is SNHLY, CDR2 FYNNEI, per germline.

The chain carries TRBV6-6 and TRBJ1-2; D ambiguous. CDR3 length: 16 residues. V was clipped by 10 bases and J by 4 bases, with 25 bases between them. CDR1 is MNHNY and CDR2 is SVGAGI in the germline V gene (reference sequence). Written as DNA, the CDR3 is TGTGCCACCAGCAGTTCATCCATCACCCCCTCCTATGGCTACACCTTC. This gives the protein CATSSSSITPSYGYTF.